This T cell receptor beta chain was identified in a study of cytomegalovirus exposure and HLA in healthy donors. Study results and caveats: Across donors, most TCRs were seen rarely, yet some public ones were widespread. Specific recognition of CMV antigens was confirmed in vitro for a few chains (all CMV-associated).

For this clone: No antigen is known for it.

After removal of 3 bases from V and 8 bases from J, the junction contained 11 bases not matched to a gene. This CDR3 comprises 15 residues. The V gene's germline CDR1 is MNHEY and CDR2 SMNVEV (reference sequence). The table came from immunoSEQ multiplex PCR; TCRdb's copy has only in-frame clones and leaves some out. The sample consists of 150,000 to 160,000 clones, about 86% of them appearing once. The donors formed part of the roughly 120-subject validation cohort, distinct from the roughly 700-subject first cohort. This TCR came from a human donor in good health. This sequence joins TRBV27 and TRBJ1-2; 8 bases agree with TRBD1. The sequencing input was PBMCs. CDR3 in DNA: TGTGCCAGCAGTTTTCAGGGGGCGACAGCGGTCGGCTACACCTTC. Translating gives CASSFQGATAVGYTF.